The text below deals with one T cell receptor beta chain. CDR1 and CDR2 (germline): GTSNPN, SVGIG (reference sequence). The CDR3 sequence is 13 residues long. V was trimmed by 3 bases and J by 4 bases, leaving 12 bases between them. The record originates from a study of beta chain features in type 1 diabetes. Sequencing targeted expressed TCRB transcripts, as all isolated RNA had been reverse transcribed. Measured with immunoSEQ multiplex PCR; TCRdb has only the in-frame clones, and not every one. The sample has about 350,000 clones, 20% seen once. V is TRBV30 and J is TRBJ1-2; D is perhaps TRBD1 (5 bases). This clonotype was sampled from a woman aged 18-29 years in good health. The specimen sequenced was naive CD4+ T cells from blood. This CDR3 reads CAWREGVSYGYTF. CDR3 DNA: TGTGCCTGGAGGGAAGGGGTATCCTATGGCTACACCTTC.